Sequencing of this TCR beta chain was carried out in a study of cytomegalovirus exposure and HLA in healthy donors. In the study overall: A subsequent analysis reported that the roughly 120 validation repertoires were produced on the same platform that had also been used for the 666 first-cohort repertoires.

Study-level points and caveats: A list of around 150 TCR beta chains associated with cytomegalovirus was given. Under in vitro conditions, a few CMV-associated chains were confirmed as specific for CMV antigens.

About this clone: Its antigen is unidentified.

Sequencing was performed with immunoSEQ multiplex PCR; in TCRdb, only in-frame clones are kept and a portion is missing. The sample has 90,000 to 140,000 clones; about 88% are singletons. The donors were members of the validation cohort, which comprised 120 subjects and was separate from the first cohort of 666 subjects. This sequence was found in a woman aged 18-30 years in good health and CMV-seropositive. Sequenced material: PBMCs.

The CDR3 bases are TGTGCCAGCAGCCCTCGCGGGGGGGGCCTGAACACTGAAGCTTTCTTT. As protein: CASSPRGGGLNTEAFF. This rearrangement joins TRBV7-8 to TRBJ1-1, with a possible D match to TRBD1 (6 bases). V lost 5 bases to trimming and J lost 0 bases, with 16 bases between them. The germline gives CDR1 SGHVS, CDR2 FQNEAQ. The CDR3 contains 16 residues.